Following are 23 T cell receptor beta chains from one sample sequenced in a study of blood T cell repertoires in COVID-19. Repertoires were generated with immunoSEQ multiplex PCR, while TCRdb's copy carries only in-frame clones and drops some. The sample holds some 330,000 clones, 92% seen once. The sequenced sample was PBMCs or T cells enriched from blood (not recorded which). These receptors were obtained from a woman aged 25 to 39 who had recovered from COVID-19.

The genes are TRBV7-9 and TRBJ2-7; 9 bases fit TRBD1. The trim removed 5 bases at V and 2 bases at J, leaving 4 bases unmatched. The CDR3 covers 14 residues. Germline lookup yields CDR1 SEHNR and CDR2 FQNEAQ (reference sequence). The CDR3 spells CASSPQGAPYEQYF. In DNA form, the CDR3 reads TGTGCCAGCAGCCCACAGGGGGCCCCCTACGAGCAGTACTTC.

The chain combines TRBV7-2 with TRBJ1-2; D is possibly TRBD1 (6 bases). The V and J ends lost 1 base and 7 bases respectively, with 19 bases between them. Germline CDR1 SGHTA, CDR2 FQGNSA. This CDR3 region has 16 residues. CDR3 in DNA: TGTGCCAGCAGCTTAGATAGGTACAGGGTTGCATCTGGCTACACCTTC. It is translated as CASSLDRYRVASGYTF. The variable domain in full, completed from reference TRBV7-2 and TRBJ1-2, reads GAGVSQSPSNKVTEKGKDVELRCDPISGHTALYWYRQSLGQGLEFLIYFQGNSAPDKSGLPSDRFSAERTGGSVSTLTIQRTQQEDSAVYLCASSLDRYRVASGYTFGSGTRLTVV.

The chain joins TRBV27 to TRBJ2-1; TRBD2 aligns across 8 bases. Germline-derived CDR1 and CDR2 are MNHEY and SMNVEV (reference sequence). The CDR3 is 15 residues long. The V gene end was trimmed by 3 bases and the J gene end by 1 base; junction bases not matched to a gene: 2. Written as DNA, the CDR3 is TGTGCCAGCAGTTTCGGGGGGGCGTCCTACAATGAGCAGTTCTTC. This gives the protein CASSFGGASYNEQFF.

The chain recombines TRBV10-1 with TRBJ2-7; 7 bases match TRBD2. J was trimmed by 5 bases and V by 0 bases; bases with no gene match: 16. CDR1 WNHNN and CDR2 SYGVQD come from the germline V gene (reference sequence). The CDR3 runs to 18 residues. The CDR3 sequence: CASSESGGDRDPADEQYF. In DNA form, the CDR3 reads TGCGCCAGCAGTGAGTCGGGGGGGGACCGGGACCCTGCCGACGAGCAGTACTTC.

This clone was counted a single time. The CDR3 DNA is TGCGCCAGCAGCTTGTCCGTAAACAATGAGCAGTTCTTC. This sequence encodes CASSLSVNNEQFF. The chain uses TRBV5-1 and TRBJ2-1; D is uncertain. CDR3 length: 13 amino acids. Trimming removed 1 base at V and 5 bases at J, with 7 bases between. Germline V gene sequence: CDR1 SGHRS, CDR2 YFSETQ.

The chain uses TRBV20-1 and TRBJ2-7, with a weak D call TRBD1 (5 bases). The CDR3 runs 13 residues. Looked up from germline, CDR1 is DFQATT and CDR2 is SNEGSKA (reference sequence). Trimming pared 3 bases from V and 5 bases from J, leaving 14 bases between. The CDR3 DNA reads TGCAGTGCTAGTCGGACAATAGGGGACGAGCAGTACTTC. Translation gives CSASRTIGDEQYF.

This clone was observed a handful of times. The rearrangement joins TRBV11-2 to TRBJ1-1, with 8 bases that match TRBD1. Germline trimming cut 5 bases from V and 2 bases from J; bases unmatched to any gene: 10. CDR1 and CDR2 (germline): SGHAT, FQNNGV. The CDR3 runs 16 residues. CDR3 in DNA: TGTGCCAGCAGCCAATCGTACAGGGGGATCAACACTGAAGCTTTCTTT. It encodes CASSQSYRGINTEAFF.

The CDR3 protein is CASSPRTLMNTEAFF. CDR3 sequence (DNA): TGTGCCAGCTCACCCCGGACACTAATGAACACTGAAGCTTTCTTT. This chain links TRBV18 with TRBJ1-1; D might be TRBD1 (5 bases). In germline, CDR1 is KGHSH, CDR2 LQKENI. The V end was cut by 3 bases, the J end by 0 bases, with 11 bases between. The CDR3 totals 15 residues.

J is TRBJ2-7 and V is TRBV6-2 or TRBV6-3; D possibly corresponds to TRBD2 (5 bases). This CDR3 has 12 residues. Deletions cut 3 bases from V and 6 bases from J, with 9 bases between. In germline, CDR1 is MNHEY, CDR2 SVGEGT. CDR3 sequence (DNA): TGTGCCAGCAGTTATCGGGATTCCGAGCAGTACTTC. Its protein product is CASSYRDSEQYF.

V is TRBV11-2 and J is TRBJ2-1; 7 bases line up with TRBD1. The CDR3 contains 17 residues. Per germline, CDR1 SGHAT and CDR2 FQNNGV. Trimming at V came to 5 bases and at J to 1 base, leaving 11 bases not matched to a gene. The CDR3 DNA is TGTGCCAGCAGCCCTATGACAGGGTGGGGGTCCTACAATGAGCAGTTCTTC. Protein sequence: CASSPMTGWGSYNEQFF. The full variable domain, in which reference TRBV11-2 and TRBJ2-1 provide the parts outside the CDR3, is EAGVAQSPRYKIIEKRQSVAFWCNPISGHATLYWYQQILGQGPKLLIQFQNNGVVDDSQLPKDRFSAERLKGVDSTLKIQPAKLEDSAVYLCASSPMTGWGSYNEQFFGPGTRLTVL.

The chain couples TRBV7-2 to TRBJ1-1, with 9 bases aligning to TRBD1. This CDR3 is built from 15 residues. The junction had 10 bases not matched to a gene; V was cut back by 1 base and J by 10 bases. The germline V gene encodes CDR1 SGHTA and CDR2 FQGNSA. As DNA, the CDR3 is TGTGCCAGCAGCTTAGTGGGACAGGGTCAGTCGGCAGCTTTCTTT. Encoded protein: CASSLVGQGQSAAFF.

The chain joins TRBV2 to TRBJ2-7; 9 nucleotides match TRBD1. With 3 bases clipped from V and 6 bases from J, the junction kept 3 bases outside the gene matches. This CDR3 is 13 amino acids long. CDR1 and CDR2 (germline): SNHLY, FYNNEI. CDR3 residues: CASSDRTGAEQYF. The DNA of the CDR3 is TGTGCCAGCAGTGATAGGACAGGGGCCGAGCAGTACTTC.

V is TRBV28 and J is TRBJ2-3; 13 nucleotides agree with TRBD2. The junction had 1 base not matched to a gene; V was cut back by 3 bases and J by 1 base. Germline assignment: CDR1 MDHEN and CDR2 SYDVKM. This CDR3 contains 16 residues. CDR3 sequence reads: CASSLGLAGRTDTQYF. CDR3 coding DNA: TGTGCCAGCAGTTTGGGACTAGCGGGACGCACAGATACGCAGTATTTT. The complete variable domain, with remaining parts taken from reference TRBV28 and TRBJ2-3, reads DVKVTQSSRYLVKRTGEKVFLECVQDMDHENMFWYRQDPGLGLRLIYFSYDVKMKEKGDIPEGYSVSREKKERFSLILESASTNQTSMYLCASSLGLAGRTDTQYFGPGTRLTVL.

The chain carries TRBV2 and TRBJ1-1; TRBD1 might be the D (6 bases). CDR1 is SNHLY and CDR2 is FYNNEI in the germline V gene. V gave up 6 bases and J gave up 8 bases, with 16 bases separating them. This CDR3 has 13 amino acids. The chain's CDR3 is CASRRMPGTEAFF. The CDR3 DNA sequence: TGTGCCAGCAGGAGGATGCCCGGGACAGAAGCTTTCTTT.

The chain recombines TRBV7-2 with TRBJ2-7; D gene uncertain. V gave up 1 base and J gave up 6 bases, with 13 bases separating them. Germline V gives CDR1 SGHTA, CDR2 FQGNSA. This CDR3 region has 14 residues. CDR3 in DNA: TGTGCCAGCAGCTTAGGGGCAGGCTCCCTCGAGCAGTACTTC. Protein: CASSLGAGSLEQYF.

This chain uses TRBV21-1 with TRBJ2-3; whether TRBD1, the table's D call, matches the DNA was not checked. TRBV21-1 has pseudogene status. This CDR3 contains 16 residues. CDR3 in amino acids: CASSHPGQGGTDTQYF. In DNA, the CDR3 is TGTGCCAGCAGCCATCCGGGACAGGGTGGCACAGATACGCAGTATTTT.

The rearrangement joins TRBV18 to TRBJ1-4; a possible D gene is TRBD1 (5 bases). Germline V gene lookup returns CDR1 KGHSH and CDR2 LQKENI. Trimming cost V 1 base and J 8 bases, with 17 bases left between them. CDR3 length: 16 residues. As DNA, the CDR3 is TGTGCCAGCTCACCACTAGTTGTAGGGGTCGGCGAAAAACTGTTTTTT. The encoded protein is CASSPLVVGVGEKLFF. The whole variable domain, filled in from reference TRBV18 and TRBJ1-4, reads NAGVMQNPRHLVRRRGQEARLRCSPMKGHSHVYWYRQLPEEGLKFMVYLQKENIIDESGMPKERFSAEFPKEGPSILRIQQVVRGDSAAYFCASSPLVVGVGEKLFFGSGTQLSVL.

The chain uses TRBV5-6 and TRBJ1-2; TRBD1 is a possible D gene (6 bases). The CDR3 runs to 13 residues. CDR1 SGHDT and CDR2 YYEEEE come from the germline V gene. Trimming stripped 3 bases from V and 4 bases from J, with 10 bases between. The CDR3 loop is CASSSEGGYGYTF. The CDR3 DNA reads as TGTGCCAGCAGCTCGGAAGGGGGCTATGGCTACACCTTC.

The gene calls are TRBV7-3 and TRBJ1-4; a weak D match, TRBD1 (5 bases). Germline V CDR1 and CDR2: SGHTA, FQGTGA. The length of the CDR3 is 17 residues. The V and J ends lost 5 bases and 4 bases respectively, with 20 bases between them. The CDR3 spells CASSPPLGGQNNEKLFF. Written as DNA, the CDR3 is TGTGCCAGCAGCCCTCCGCTCGGGGGTCAGAATAATGAAAAACTGTTTTTT.

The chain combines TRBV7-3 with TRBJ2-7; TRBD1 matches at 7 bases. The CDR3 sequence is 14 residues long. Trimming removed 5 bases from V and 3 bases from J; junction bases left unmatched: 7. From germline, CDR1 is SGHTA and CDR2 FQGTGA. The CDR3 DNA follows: TGTGCCAGCAGCCCCCGGGACAGACGCTACGAGCAGTACTTC. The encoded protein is CASSPRDRRYEQYF. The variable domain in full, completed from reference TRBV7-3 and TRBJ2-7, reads GAGVSQTPSNKVTEKGKYVELRCDPISGHTALYWYRQSLGQGPEFLIYFQGTGAADDSGLPNDRFFAVRPEGSVSTLKIQRTERGDSAVYLCASSPRDRRYEQYFGPGTRLTVT.

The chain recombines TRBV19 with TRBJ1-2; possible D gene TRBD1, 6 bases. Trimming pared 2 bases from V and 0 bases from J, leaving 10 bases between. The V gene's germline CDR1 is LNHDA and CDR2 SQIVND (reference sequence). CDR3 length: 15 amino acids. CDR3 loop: CASSIQGHSNYGYTF. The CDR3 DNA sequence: TGTGCCAGTAGTATACAGGGGCACTCTAACTATGGCTACACCTTC.

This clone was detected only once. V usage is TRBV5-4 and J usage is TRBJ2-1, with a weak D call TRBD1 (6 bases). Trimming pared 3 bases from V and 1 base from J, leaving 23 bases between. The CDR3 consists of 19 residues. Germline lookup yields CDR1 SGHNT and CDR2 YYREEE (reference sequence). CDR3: CASSSQGGARDNSYNEQFF. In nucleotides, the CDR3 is TGTGCCAGCAGCTCCCAAGGGGGAGCGAGAGATAATTCCTACAATGAGCAGTTCTTC.

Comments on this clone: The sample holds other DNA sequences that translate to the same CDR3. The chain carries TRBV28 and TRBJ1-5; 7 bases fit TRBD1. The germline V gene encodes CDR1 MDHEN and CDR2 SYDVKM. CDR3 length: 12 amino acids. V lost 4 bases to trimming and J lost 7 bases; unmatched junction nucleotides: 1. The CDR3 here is CASSSGGQPQHF. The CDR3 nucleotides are TGTGCCAGCAGTTCAGGGGGACAGCCCCAGCATTTT.